The 19 T cell receptor beta chains below all came from one sample that was sequenced in a study of siplizumab effects on memory and regulatory T cells. Generated by immunoSEQ multiplex PCR, the TCRdb table keeps only in-frame clones and is missing some. Found here are about 50,000 clones, roughly 84% of them singletons; the top ten hold less than 0.35%. The sample comprised naive CD8+ T cells sorted from blood. The receptor set was obtained from a human donor in good health.

V usage is TRBV9 and J usage is TRBJ2-7; D gene ambiguous. The CDR3 runs 14 residues. Per germline, CDR1 SGDLS and CDR2 YYNGEE. Trimming took off 0 bases at V and 5 bases at J, with 12 bases between the two ends. CDR3 amino acids: CASSVGRPGNEQYF. The DNA of the CDR3 is TGTGCCAGCAGCGTAGGAAGACCTGGTAACGAGCAGTACTTC.

This clone has just one count. The chain combines TRBV27 with TRBJ2-7; TRBD2 matches 11 bases. The CDR3 sequence is 15 residues long. V shed 6 bases and J 6 bases; nucleotides not matched to a gene: 10. CDR1 is MNHEY and CDR2 is SMNVEV in the germline V gene (reference sequence). The CDR3 is CASRTDLAGGPEQYF. The DNA for the CDR3 is TGTGCCAGCAGGACAGATCTAGCGGGAGGACCCGAGCAGTACTTC.

This clone was observed once. The V call is TRBV19, the J call TRBJ2-5; D call uncertain. The CDR3 consists of 11 residues. Germline loops: CDR1 LNHDA, CDR2 SQIVND (reference sequence). Trimming removed 6 bases at V and 6 bases at J, with 8 bases between. Written as DNA, the CDR3 is TGTGCCAGTAGGGACGGAAAGACCCAGTACTTC. As protein: CASRDGKTQYF.

V is TRBV27 and J is TRBJ2-2; D is possibly TRBD2 (6 bases). This CDR3 is 15 amino acids long. V lost 2 bases and J lost 8, with 15 bases in between. CDR1 is MNHEY and CDR2 is SMNVEV in the germline V gene (reference sequence). In DNA, the CDR3 is TGTGCCAGCAGTTTAGGAGGGCCGGGTCAGGGGGAGCTGTTTTTT. It encodes CASSLGGPGQGELFF.

The chain carries TRBV11-2 and TRBJ2-7; no firm D call. The CDR3 is made up of 14 amino acids. Trimming removed 2 bases at V and 5 bases at J, with 13 bases between. Germline CDR1 SGHAT, CDR2 FQNNGV. This chain's CDR3 is CASSLRANDHEQYF. CDR3 bases: TGTGCCAGCAGCTTACGGGCCAACGACCACGAGCAGTACTTC.

The chain employs TRBV30 and TRBJ2-2, with D unresolved. The CDR3 sequence is 13 residues long. Germline V gene data show CDR1 as GTSNPN and CDR2 as SVGIG (reference sequence). V lost 0 bases to trimming and J lost 5 bases, with 7 bases between them. CDR3 DNA: TGTGCCTGGAGTGTCGGGTCAACCGGGGAGCTGTTTTTT. This translates into CAWSVGSTGELFF.

DNA of the CDR3: TGTGCCAGCAGTTTATTTGGGGCGGCCGAGACCCAGTACTTC. This sequence encodes CASSLFGAAETQYF. The genes are TRBV27 and TRBJ2-5; D may be TRBD1 (5 bases). Trimming shortened V by 1 base and J by 5 bases, and 11 bases separated the two germline ends. Germline-derived CDR1 and CDR2 are MNHEY and SMNVEV (reference sequence). This CDR3 region has 14 residues.

The table lists this clone with a few counts. V gene TRBV2 combines with J gene TRBJ1-2; D is undetermined. The V and J ends lost 3 bases and 4 bases respectively, with 0 bases between them. This CDR3 has 10 amino acids. Germline CDR1 SNHLY, CDR2 FYNNEI. Here the CDR3 reads CASSDYGYTF. The CDR3 DNA follows: TGTGCCAGCAGTGACTATGGCTACACCTTC.

This chain connects TRBV29-1 to TRBJ2-7; no definite D call. The V end was cut by 0 bases, the J end by 6 bases, with 15 bases between. Germline loops: CDR1 SQVTM, CDR2 ANQGSEA. The CDR3 runs to 14 residues. The CDR3 DNA reads as TGCAGCGTTGAAGATGAAACCAAAGTTGCCGAGCAGTACTTC. It yields the protein CSVEDETKVAEQYF.

This clone has only a few counts. V usage is TRBV5-4 and J usage is TRBJ1-2; D perhaps matches TRBD1 (5 bases). CDR3 length equals 13 residues. With 0 bases removed from V and 8 bases from J, the gap between germline ends came to 11 bases. Germline-derived CDR1 and CDR2 are SGHNT and YYREEE (reference sequence). The CDR3 DNA reads TGTGCCAGCAGCTTGGGGGGACCGGGAGGCTACACCTTC. Its protein product is CASSLGGPGGYTF.

The chain is built from TRBV19 and TRBJ2-7, with 10 bases aligning to TRBD2. V lost 6 bases to trimming and J lost 2 bases; unmatched junction nucleotides: 13. CDR3 length equals 17 residues. CDR1 and CDR2 from the germline V gene are LNHDA and SQIVND (reference sequence). The DNA of the CDR3 is TGTGCCAGTAGCTCCGTCCGGCTAGCGGGGGCGGCCTACGAGCAGTACTTC. Its protein product is CASSSVRLAGAAYEQYF.

The chain carries TRBV5-1 and TRBJ2-3; 8 bases map to TRBD2. The CDR3 has 14 residues. The germline V gene encodes CDR1 SGHRS and CDR2 YFSETQ. V was clipped by 4 bases and J by 1 base; unmatched bases: 2. CDR3 loop: CASSREGGTDTQYF. CDR3 coding DNA: TGCGCCAGCAGCCGGGAGGGAGGCACAGATACGCAGTATTTT.

The chain carries TRBV29-1 and TRBJ2-1, with a tentative D call TRBD2 (6 bases). The germline V gene has CDR1 SQVTM and CDR2 ANQGSEA. The CDR3 loop spans 15 amino acids. V shed 4 bases and J shed 0 bases, with 13 bases lying between them. This chain's CDR3 is CSVAGTLSSYNEQFF. In DNA form, the CDR3 reads TGCAGCGTTGCCGGGACTTTGAGCTCCTACAATGAGCAGTTCTTC.

The chain combines TRBV5-5 with TRBJ2-1, with 7 bases matching TRBD2. The CDR3 is made up of 16 amino acids. The germline CDR1 and CDR2 sequences are SGHKS and YYEKEE (reference sequence). V dropped 2 bases and J dropped 3; count of bases not matched to a gene: 8. The CDR3 coding sequence is TGTGCCAGCAGCTTCCGGGAAGCGGGGTACTACAATGAGCAGTTCTTC. Protein: CASSFREAGYYNEQFF. The complete variable domain, with remaining parts taken from reference TRBV5-5 and TRBJ2-1, reads DAGVTQSPTHLIKTRGQQVTLRCSPISGHKSVSWYQQVLGQGPQFIFQYYEKEERGRGNFPDRFSARQFPNYSSELNVNALLLGDSALYLCASSFREAGYYNEQFFGPGTRLTVL.

The chain couples TRBV19 to TRBJ1-1; D call uncertain. The CDR3 has 13 amino acids. V was pared by 9 bases and J by 2 bases, with 13 bases between. From germline, CDR1 is LNHDA and CDR2 SQIVND (reference sequence). The CDR3: CASSAGINTEAFF. The CDR3 DNA follows: TGTGCCAGCAGTGCCGGGATCAACACTGAAGCTTTCTTT.

This rearrangement joins TRBV27 to TRBJ2-7; 8 nucleotides match TRBD2. From germline, CDR1 is MNHEY and CDR2 SMNVEV (reference sequence). V shed 5 bases and J 3 bases; nucleotides not matched to a gene: 9. The CDR3 contains 15 residues. CDR3 region: CASSPSGSGYYEQYF. Written as DNA, the CDR3 is TGTGCCAGCAGTCCCAGCGGGAGCGGGTACTACGAGCAGTACTTC.

V and J are TRBV11-2 and TRBJ2-7; unclear D gene. Germline assignment: CDR1 SGHAT and CDR2 FQNNGV. Trimming took 4 bases from V and 0 from J, leaving 7 bases between them. The CDR3 totals 13 residues. Written as DNA, the CDR3 is TGTGCCAGCAGCTCCGACACCTCCTACGAGCAGTACTTC. The encoded protein is CASSSDTSYEQYF.

The chain combines TRBV5-4 with TRBJ2-7, with D possibly matching TRBD2 (6 bases). Germline loops: CDR1 SGHNT, CDR2 YYREEE (reference sequence). The CDR3 consists of 15 residues. The CDR3, as DNA: TGTGGAGTCGGGAGACAGAACGATCGGAGCTACGAGCAGTACTTC. The encoded protein is CGVGRQNDRSYEQYF.

In the case of this clone: The junction does not match germline at one end; this may be a read error. The chain links TRBV7-9 to TRBJ1-6; D call uncertain. CDR3 length: 14 amino acids. Per germline, CDR1 SEHNR and CDR2 FQNEAQ (reference sequence). In nucleotides, the CDR3 is TGTGCCAGCAGTTTAGTGGCAGCTAATTCACCCCTCCACTTT. Amino acids: CASSLVAANSPLHF. Looking up the rest from reference TRBV7-9 and TRBJ1-6 gives the full variable domain: DTGVSQNPRHKITKRGQNVTFRCDPISEHNRLYWYRQTLGQGPEFLTYFQNEAQLEKSRLLSDRFSAERPKGSFSTLEIQRTEQGDSAMYLCASSLVAANSPLHFGNGTRLTVT.